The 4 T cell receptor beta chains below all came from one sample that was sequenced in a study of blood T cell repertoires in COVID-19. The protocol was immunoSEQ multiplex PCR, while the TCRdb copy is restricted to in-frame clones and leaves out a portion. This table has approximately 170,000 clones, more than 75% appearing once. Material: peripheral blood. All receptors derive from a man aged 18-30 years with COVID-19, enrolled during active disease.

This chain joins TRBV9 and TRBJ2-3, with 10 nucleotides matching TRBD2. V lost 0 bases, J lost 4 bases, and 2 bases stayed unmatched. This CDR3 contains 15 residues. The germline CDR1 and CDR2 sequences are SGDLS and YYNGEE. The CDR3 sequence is CASSVASGSPDTQYF. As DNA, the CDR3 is TGTGCCAGCAGCGTAGCTAGCGGGAGCCCAGATACGCAGTATTTT.

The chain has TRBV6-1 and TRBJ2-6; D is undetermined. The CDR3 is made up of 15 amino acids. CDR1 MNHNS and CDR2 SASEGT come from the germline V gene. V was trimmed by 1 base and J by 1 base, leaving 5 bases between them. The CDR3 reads CASSEGGSGANVLTF. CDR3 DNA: TGTGCCAGCAGTGAAGGCGGATCTGGGGCCAACGTCCTGACTTTC.

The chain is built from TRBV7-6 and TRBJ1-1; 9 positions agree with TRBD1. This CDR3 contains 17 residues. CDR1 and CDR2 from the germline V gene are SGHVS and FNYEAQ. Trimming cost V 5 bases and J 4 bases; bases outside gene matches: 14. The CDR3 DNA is TGTGCCAGCAGCCTCAGGGGATCGGGACAGGGTTTCACTGAAGCTTTCTTT. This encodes CASSLRGSGQGFTEAFF.

The CDR3 here is CASSPGDEQYF. As DNA, the CDR3 is TGTGCCAGCAGCCCCGGGGACGAGCAGTACTTC. The chain joins TRBV14 to TRBJ2-7; TRBD2 is a possible D gene (5 bases). Trimming stripped 4 bases from V and 5 bases from J, with 6 bases between. The CDR3 is 11 residues long. The germline V gene encodes CDR1 SGHDN and CDR2 FVKESK.